The clone carrying this T cell receptor beta chain was picked up many times. Its antigen is unidentified. This sample stems from a study of CD8 T cells in ankylosing spondylitis. General study points: Characteristic, it appeared, of ankylosing spondylitis blood was a TCR beta motif of several highly homologous variants. According to the report, clones linked to the disease were significantly enriched in matched synovial fluid samples taken from ankylosing spondylitis patients.

MiXCR, run by TCRdb on the 5' RACE reads, gives a single entry per CDR3 protein. Altogether fewer than 550,000 distinct CDR3 sequences are present, roughly 5.3% being singletons, with the ten largest covering around 3.5%. This clonotype was obtained from a male donor with ankylosing spondylitis. Sequenced sample: blood, either unsorted or a sorted T cell fraction (not recorded which).

CDR3 sequence (DNA): TGTGCCAGCGAGGGTGGGACTAATGAAAAACTGTTTTTT. Its protein is CASEGGTNEKLFF. V and J are TRBV6-6 and TRBJ1-4; D uncertain. The CDR3 is 13 residues long. V was pared by 8 bases and J by 2 bases, with 9 bases between. Looked up from germline, CDR1 is MNHNY and CDR2 is SVGAGI (reference sequence).